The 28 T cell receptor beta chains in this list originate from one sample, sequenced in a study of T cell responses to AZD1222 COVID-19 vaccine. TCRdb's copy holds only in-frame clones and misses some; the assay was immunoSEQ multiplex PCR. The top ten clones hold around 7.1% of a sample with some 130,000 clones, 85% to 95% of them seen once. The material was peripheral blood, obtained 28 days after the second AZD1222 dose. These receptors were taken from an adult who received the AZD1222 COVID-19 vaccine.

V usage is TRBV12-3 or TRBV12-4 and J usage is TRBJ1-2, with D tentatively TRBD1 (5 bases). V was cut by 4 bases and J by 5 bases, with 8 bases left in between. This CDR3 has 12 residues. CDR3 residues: CASSSDTYGYTF. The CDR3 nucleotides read TGTGCCAGCAGTTCGGACACGTATGGCTACACCTTC.

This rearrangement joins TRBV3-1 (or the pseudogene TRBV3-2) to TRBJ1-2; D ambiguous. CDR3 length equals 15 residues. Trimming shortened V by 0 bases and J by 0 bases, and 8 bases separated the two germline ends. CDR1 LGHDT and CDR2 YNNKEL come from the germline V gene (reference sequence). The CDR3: CASSQDPGTNYGYTF. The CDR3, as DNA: TGTGCCAGCAGCCAAGATCCCGGGACTAACTATGGCTACACCTTC.

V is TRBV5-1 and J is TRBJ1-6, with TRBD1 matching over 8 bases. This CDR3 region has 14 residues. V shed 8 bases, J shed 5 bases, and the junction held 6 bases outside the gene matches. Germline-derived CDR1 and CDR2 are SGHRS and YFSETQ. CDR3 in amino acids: CASRTGTNNSPLHF. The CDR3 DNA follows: TGCGCCAGTAGGACAGGGACTAATAATTCACCCCTCCACTTT.

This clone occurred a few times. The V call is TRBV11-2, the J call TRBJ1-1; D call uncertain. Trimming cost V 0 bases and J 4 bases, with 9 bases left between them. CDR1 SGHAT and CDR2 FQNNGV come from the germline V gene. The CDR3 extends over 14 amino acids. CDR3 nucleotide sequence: TGTGCCAGCAGCTTAGATCTGGGTTCCACTGAAGCTTTCTTT. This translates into CASSLDLGSTEAFF.

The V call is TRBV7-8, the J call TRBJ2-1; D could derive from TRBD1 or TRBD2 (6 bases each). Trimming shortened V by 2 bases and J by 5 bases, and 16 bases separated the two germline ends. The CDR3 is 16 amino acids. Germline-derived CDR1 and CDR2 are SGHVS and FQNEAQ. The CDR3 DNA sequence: TGTGCCAGCAGCTTATTCCGGTGGGGGGACAACAATGAGCAGTTCTTC. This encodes CASSLFRWGDNNEQFF.

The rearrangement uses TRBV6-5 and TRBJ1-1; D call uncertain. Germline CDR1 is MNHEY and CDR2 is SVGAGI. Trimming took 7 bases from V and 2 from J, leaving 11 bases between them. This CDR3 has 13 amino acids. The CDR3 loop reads CASNPARNTEAFF. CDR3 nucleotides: TGTGCCAGCAACCCAGCCCGAAACACTGAAGCTTTCTTT.

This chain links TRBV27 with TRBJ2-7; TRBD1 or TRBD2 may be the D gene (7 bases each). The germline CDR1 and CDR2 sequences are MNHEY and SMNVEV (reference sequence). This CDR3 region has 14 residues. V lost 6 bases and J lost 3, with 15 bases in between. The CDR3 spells CASSRQGGIYEQYF. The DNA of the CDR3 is TGTGCCAGCAGCCGGCAGGGGGGGATCTACGAGCAGTACTTC.

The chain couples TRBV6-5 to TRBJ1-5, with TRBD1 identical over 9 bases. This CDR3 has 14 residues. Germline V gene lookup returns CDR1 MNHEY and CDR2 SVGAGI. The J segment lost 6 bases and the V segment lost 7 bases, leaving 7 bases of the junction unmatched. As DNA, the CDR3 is TGTGCCAGCACAAGGGACAGGGAGGGTCAGCCCCAGCATTTT. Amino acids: CASTRDREGQPQHF.

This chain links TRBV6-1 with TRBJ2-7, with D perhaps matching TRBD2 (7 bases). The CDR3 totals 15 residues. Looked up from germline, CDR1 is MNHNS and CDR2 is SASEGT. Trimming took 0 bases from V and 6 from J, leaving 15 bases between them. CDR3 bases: TGTGCCAGCAGTGAAGCGGTCGGGGGGCAGGCCGAGCAGTACTTC. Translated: CASSEAVGGQAEQYF.

CDR3 amino acids: CASSFTQGNTIYF. The CDR3 nucleotides read TGTGCCAGCAGTTTCACTCAAGGAAACACCATATATTTT. The chain is built from TRBV28 and TRBJ1-3; the D is unclear. V lost 3 bases to trimming and J lost 4 bases, with 7 bases between them. The V gene's germline CDR1 is MDHEN and CDR2 SYDVKM. This CDR3 is 13 amino acids long.

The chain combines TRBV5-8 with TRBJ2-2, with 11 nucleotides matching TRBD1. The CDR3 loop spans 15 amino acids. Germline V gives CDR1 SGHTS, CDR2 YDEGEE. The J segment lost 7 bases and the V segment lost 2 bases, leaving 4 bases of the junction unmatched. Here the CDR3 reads CASSFRDRGNGELFF. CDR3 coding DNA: TGTGCCAGCAGCTTCCGGGACAGGGGGAACGGGGAGCTGTTTTTT.

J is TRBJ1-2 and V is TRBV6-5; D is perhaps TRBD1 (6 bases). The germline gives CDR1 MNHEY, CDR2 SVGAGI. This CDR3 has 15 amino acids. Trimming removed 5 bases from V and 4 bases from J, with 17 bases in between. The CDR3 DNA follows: TGTGCCAGCAGTAGTTTCTCGGGGGCGCCCTATGGCTACACCTTC. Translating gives CASSSFSGAPYGYTF.

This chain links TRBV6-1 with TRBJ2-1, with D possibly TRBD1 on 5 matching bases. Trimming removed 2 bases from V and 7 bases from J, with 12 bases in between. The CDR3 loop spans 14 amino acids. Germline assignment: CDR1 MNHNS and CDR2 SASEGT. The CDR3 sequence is CASSERAGRNEQFF. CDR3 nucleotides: TGTGCCAGCAGTGAAAGGGCAGGGCGAAATGAGCAGTTCTTC.

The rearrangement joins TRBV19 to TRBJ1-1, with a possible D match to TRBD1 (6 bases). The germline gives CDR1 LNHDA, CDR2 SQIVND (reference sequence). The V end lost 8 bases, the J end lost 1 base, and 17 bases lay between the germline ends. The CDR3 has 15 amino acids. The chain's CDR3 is CASSNYWGANTEAFF. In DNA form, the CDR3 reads TGTGCCAGTTCTAACTATTGGGGGGCGAACACTGAAGCTTTCTTT.

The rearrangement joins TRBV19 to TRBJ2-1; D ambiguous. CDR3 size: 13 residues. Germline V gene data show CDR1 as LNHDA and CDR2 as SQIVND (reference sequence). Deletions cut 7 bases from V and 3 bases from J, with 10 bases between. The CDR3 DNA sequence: TGTGCCAGTAAAGAAAGAAACTACAATGAGCAGTTCTTC. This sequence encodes CASKERNYNEQFF.

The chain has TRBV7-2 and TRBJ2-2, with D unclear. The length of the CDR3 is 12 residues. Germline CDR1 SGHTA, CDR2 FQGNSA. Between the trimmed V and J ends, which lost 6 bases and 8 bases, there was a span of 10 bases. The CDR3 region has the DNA TGTGCCAGCAGTCCATGGGTGGGGGAGCTGTTTTTT. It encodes CASSPWVGELFF.

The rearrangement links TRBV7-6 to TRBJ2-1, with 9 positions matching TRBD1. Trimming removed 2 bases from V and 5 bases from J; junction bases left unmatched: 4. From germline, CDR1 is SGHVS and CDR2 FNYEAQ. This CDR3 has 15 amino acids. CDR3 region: CASSLHRGPNNEQFF. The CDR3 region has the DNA TGTGCCAGCAGCTTACACAGGGGGCCGAACAATGAGCAGTTCTTC.

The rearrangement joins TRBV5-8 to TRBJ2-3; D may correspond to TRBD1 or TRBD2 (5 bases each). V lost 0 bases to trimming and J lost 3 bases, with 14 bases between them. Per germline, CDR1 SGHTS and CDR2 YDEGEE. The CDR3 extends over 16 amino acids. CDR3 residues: CASSLGWGPSTDTQYF. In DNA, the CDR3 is TGTGCCAGCAGCTTGGGGTGGGGACCTTCGACAGATACGCAGTATTTT.

For the CDR3, the DNA is TGTGCCAGCAGCCAAGGGGTAGACTATGGCTACACCTTC. The encoded protein is CASSQGVDYGYTF. The V and J genes are TRBV14 and TRBJ1-2; D remains unclear. Trimming removed 1 base from V and 3 bases from J, with 6 bases in between. Germline CDR1 and CDR2: SGHDN and FVKESK. The CDR3 totals 13 residues.

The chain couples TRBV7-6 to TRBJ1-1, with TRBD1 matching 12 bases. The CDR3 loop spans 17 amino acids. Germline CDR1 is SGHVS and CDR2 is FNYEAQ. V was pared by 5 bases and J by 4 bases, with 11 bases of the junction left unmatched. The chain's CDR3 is CASSPRGTGGVGTEAFF. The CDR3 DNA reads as TGTGCCAGCAGCCCCAGAGGGACAGGGGGCGTAGGCACTGAAGCTTTCTTT.

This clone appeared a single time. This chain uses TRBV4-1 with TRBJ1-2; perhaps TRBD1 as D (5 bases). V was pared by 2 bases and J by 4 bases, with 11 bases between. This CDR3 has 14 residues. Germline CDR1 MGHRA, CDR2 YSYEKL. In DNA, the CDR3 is TGCGCCAGCAGCCAATTGGGGACTTTCTATGGCTACACCTTC. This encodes CASSQLGTFYGYTF.

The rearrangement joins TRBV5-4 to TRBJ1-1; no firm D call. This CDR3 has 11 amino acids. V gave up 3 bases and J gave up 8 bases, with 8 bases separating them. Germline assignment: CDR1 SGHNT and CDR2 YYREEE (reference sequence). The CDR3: CASSSTDEAFF. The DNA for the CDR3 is TGTGCCAGCAGCTCCACAGACGAAGCTTTCTTT.

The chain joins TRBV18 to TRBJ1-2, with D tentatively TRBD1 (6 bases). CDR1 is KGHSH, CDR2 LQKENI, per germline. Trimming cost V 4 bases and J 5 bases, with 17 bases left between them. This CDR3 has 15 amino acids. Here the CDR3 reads CASSLSDSNGYGYTF. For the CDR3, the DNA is TGTGCCAGCTCACTATCGGACAGTAATGGGTATGGCTACACCTTC.

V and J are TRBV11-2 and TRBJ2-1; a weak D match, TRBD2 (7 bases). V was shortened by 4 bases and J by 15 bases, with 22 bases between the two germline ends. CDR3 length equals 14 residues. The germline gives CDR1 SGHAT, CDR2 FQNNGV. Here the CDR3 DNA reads TGTGCCAGCAGCTCAGGACAGCGGGGACCTGGGGGGTTCTTC. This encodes CASSSGQRGPGGFF.

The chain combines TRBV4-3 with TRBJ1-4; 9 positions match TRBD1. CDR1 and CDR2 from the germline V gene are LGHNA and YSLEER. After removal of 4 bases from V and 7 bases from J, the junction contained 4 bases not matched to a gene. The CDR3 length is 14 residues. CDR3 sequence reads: CASSPGTGSEKLFF. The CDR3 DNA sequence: TGCGCCAGCAGCCCAGGGACAGGGAGTGAAAAACTGTTTTTT.

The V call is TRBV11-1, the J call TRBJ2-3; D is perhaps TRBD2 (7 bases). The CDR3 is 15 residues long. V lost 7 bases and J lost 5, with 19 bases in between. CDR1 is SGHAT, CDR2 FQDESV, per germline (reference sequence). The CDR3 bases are TGTGCCAGCACCCTAGTGGGGGGGCAGATAGATACGCAGTATTTT. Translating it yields CASTLVGGQIDTQYF.

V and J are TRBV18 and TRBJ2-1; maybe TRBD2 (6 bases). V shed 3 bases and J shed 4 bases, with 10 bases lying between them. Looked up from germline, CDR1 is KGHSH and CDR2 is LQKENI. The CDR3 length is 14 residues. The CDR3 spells CASSPGGVYNEQFF. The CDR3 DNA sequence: TGTGCCAGCTCACCGGGCGGGGTTTACAATGAGCAGTTCTTC. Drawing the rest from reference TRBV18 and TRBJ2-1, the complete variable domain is NAGVMQNPRHLVRRRGQEARLRCSPMKGHSHVYWYRQLPEEGLKFMVYLQKENIIDESGMPKERFSAEFPKEGPSILRIQQVVRGDSAAYFCASSPGGVYNEQFFGPGTRLTVL.

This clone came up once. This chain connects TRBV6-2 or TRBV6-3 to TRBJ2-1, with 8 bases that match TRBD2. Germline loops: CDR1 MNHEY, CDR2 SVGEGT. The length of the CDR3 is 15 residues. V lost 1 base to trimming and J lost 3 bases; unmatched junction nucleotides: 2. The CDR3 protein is CASSYLAGIYNEQFF. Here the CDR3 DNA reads TGTGCCAGCAGTTACTTAGCGGGGATCTACAATGAGCAGTTCTTC.